A single sample gave rise to the 23 T cell receptor beta chains below, sequenced in a study of early T cells in non-severe SARS-CoV-2 infection. TCRdb processed the 5' RACE reads anew with MiXCR; each CDR3 protein has one entry. The top ten clones hold 12% of a sample with around 70,000 distinct CDR3 sequences, less than 20% of them seen once. Sequencing input: whole blood. These receptors all stem from an adult who was a healthcare worker with PCR-confirmed SARS-CoV-2 infection or an uninfected control (not recorded which).

The table lists this clonotype with many counts. The chain recombines TRBV7-2 with TRBJ2-1; TRBD2 matches 10 bases. The CDR3 spans 12 residues. Germline values: CDR1 SGHTA, CDR2 FQGNSA. V trimming: 5 bases; J trimming: 15 bases; junction bases outside the gene matches: 7. The CDR3 coding sequence is TGTGCCAGCAGCCCTAGGACTAGCGGATGGTTCTTC. Protein: CASSPRTSGWFF.

The chain recombines TRBV29-1 with TRBJ2-3; the match to TRBD2 covers 10 bases. This CDR3 has 16 amino acids. Germline trimming cut 6 bases from V and 5 bases from J; bases unmatched to any gene: 14. Germline-derived CDR1 and CDR2 are SQVTM and ANQGSEA. Here the CDR3 reads CSVRAGGPVIEDTQYF. CDR3 coding DNA: TGCAGCGTACGAGCGGGGGGGCCGGTGATTGAAGATACGCAGTATTTT.

V gene TRBV29-1 combines with J gene TRBJ1-1; perhaps TRBD1 as D (5 bases). There are 12 residues in the CDR3. Trimming left V 3 bases short and J 7 bases short, with 12 bases between. CDR1 is SQVTM and CDR2 is ANQGSEA in the germline V gene. DNA of the CDR3: TGCAGCGTTGACCAGGGAGTGGGTGAAGCTTTCTTT. Protein sequence: CSVDQGVGEAFF.

This clonotype has ten or more counts. J is TRBJ2-7 and V is TRBV7-2; possibly TRBD2 for D (5 bases). Germline V gene lookup returns CDR1 SGHTA and CDR2 FQGNSA. Trimming cost V 3 bases and J 3 bases, with 12 bases left between them. The CDR3 contains 14 residues. CDR3 sequence: CASSFRELLYEQYF. DNA of the CDR3: TGTGCCAGCAGCTTCCGGGAACTACTCTACGAGCAGTACTTC.

The V gene is TRBV28, the J gene TRBJ2-5; TRBD1 matches at 11 bases. Looked up from germline, CDR1 is MDHEN and CDR2 is SYDVKM. CDR3 length: 19 amino acids. V lost 1 base to trimming and J lost 2 bases; unmatched junction nucleotides: 12. The CDR3: CASSLLALRDRGEQETQYF. The CDR3 DNA reads TGTGCCAGCAGTTTATTGGCCCTCCGGGACAGGGGGGAACAAGAGACCCAGTACTTC.

The chain couples TRBV7-2 to TRBJ2-1, with 15 bases fitting TRBD2. The length of the CDR3 is 18 residues. From germline, CDR1 is SGHTA and CDR2 FQGNSA. J lost 5 bases, V lost 2 bases, and 7 bases had no gene match. The CDR3 DNA reads TGTGCCAGCAGCTTAAAGACCGGACTAGCGGGGGGGCACAATGAGCAGTTCTTC. Translating gives CASSLKTGLAGGHNEQFF.

This clonotype was counted at least ten times. V is TRBV6-6 and J is TRBJ2-7; a possible D gene is TRBD1 (6 bases). V was trimmed by 8 bases and J by 2 bases, leaving 10 bases between them. The CDR3 runs 12 residues. Germline loops: CDR1 MNHNY, CDR2 SVGAGI (reference sequence). This CDR3 is CASGRGPYEQYF. The CDR3 DNA reads TGTGCCAGCGGCAGGGGACCCTACGAGCAGTACTTC.

The chain uses TRBV20-1 and TRBJ1-1; 8 bases line up with TRBD1. With 6 bases clipped from V and 1 base from J, the junction kept 10 bases outside the gene matches. This CDR3 is built from 15 residues. Germline V gene lookup returns CDR1 DFQATT and CDR2 SNEGSKA (reference sequence). CDR3 coding DNA: TGCAGTGCACCACCGACAGGGGTAGGGAACACTGAAGCTTTCTTT. Translation gives CSAPPTGVGNTEAFF.

The gene calls are TRBV6-5 and TRBJ1-5; possible D gene TRBD1, 5 bases. V was cut by 6 bases and J by 2 bases, with 14 bases left in between. The CDR3 length is 15 residues. Germline V gene sequence: CDR1 MNHEY, CDR2 SVGAGI. CDR3 in amino acids: CASRPQMGGNQPQHF. The DNA of the CDR3 is TGTGCCAGCAGGCCTCAAATGGGGGGCAATCAGCCCCAGCATTTT.

The V and J genes are TRBV7-9 and TRBJ2-7; 8 bases map to TRBD2. V lost 5 bases, J lost 2 bases, and 8 bases stayed unmatched. Germline V CDR1 and CDR2: SEHNR, FQNEAQ (reference sequence). This CDR3 contains 15 residues. The CDR3 sequence: CASSAPRGGAYEQYF. The DNA of the CDR3 is TGTGCCAGCAGCGCACCTCGGGGGGGGGCCTACGAGCAGTACTTC.

This clonotype showed up just a few times. The rearrangement joins TRBV29-1 to TRBJ2-5; no clear D gene. Germline-derived CDR1 and CDR2 are SQVTM and ANQGSEA. The CDR3 covers 13 residues. V lost 5 bases, J lost 1 base, and 11 bases lay in between. The DNA of the CDR3 is TGCAGCGTTTCCGGAACAGTCCAAGAGACCCAGTACTTC. This sequence encodes CSVSGTVQETQYF.

This clonotype was found a few times. This chain links TRBV5-8 with TRBJ2-2, with a weak D call TRBD1 (5 bases). The CDR3 consists of 15 residues. Per germline, CDR1 SGHTS and CDR2 YDEGEE. V lost 0 bases to trimming and J lost 0 bases, with 6 bases between them. CDR3 DNA sequence: TGTGCCAGCAGCTTGGGACAGCCGAACACCGGGGAGCTGTTTTTT. This translates into CASSLGQPNTGELFF.

This clonotype was seen ten or more times. The DNA for the CDR3 is TGTGCCAGCAGTTACGCCCTCATAGCGGGCTCCTACAATGAGCAGTTCTTC. Translated, it gives CASSYALIAGSYNEQFF. This rearrangement joins TRBV6-6 to TRBJ2-1, with TRBD2 matching 7 bases. Germline CDR1 is MNHNY and CDR2 is SVGAGI (reference sequence). CDR3 length: 17 amino acids. The J segment lost 0 bases and the V segment lost 2 bases, leaving 7 bases of the junction unmatched.

This clonotype has only a few counts. V and J are TRBV7-6 and TRBJ2-1; 9 bases fit TRBD2. Germline CDR1 and CDR2: SGHVS and FNYEAQ. The CDR3 totals 16 residues. The V segment lost 5 bases and the J segment 9 bases; nucleotides outside the gene matches: 14. In DNA, the CDR3 is TGTGCCAGCAGCCGCATTGCGTCCGCGGGGGGGAGTGAGCAGTTCTTC. This translates into CASSRIASAGGSEQFF.

This clonotype occurred many times. The rearrangement joins TRBV12-3 or TRBV12-4 to TRBJ1-2, with 7 nucleotides matching TRBD1. This CDR3 comprises 13 residues. V gave up 5 bases and J gave up 10 bases; unmatched junction bases: 10. The CDR3 loop reads CASSESGTELYTF. DNA for the CDR3: TGTGCCAGCAGTGAGTCCGGGACAGAACTCTACACCTTC.

This clonotype showed up just a few times. V is TRBV7-3 and J is TRBJ2-7; D is unclear. The V gene lost 2 bases and the J gene lost 5 bases, with 16 bases spanning the gap. CDR1 SGHTA and CDR2 FQGTGA come from the germline V gene. The CDR3 is 15 residues long. The CDR3 protein is CASSLLGRMGDEQYF. For the CDR3, the DNA is TGTGCCAGCAGCTTATTAGGCAGGATGGGCGACGAGCAGTACTTC. Full variable domain (rest looked up from reference TRBV7-3 and TRBJ2-7): GAGVSQTPSNKVTEKGKYVELRCDPISGHTALYWYRQSLGQGPEFLIYFQGTGAADDSGLPNDRFFAVRPEGSVSTLKIQRTERGDSAVYLCASSLLGRMGDEQYFGPGTRLTVT.

Only a few counts were recorded for this clonotype. The chain is built from TRBV29-1 and TRBJ2-3; possible D gene TRBD2, 5 bases. Germline loops: CDR1 SQVTM, CDR2 ANQGSEA. CDR3 length: 11 residues. Deletions cut 5 bases from V and 5 bases from J, with 8 bases between. The CDR3 nucleotides are TGCAGCGTTACGGCGGGAGATACGCAGTATTTT. Its translation: CSVTAGDTQYF.

In its sample, this clonotype was seen a few times. The chain couples TRBV6-5 to TRBJ1-6, with 9 bases that match TRBD1. Trimming removed 4 bases from V and 2 bases from J; junction bases left unmatched: 9. Germline loops: CDR1 MNHEY, CDR2 SVGAGI. CDR3 size: 18 residues. CDR3 residues: CASSSSPGTGTYNSPLHF. The CDR3 DNA is TGTGCCAGCAGTTCCTCGCCCGGGACAGGGACCTATAATTCACCCCTCCACTTT.

The rearrangement links TRBV6-5 to TRBJ2-6, with TRBD1 matching 7 bases. The V gene end was trimmed by 8 bases and the J gene end by 0 bases; junction bases not matched to a gene: 4. The CDR3 has 15 residues. Germline CDR1 MNHEY, CDR2 SVGAGI. CDR3 sequence reads: CASGAGGSGANVLTF. The DNA for the CDR3 is TGTGCCAGCGGGGCAGGGGGCTCTGGGGCCAACGTCCTGACTTTC.

The CDR3 DNA follows: TGCAGCGTCTTGACAGTTGAAGCTTTCTTT. Protein product: CSVLTVEAFF. The chain uses TRBV29-1 and TRBJ1-1, with D possibly matching TRBD1 (5 bases). The CDR3 extends over 10 amino acids. V gave up 6 bases and J gave up 7 bases, with 9 bases separating them. Germline V gene sequence: CDR1 SQVTM, CDR2 ANQGSEA.

V is TRBV29-1 and J is TRBJ2-5; the match to TRBD2 covers 10 bases. V shed 4 bases, J shed 5 bases, and the junction held 4 bases outside the gene matches. This CDR3 comprises 13 residues. Germline V gene lookup returns CDR1 SQVTM and CDR2 ANQGSEA. The DNA of the CDR3 is TGCAGCGTTGCCGGGACTAGCGTCGAGACCCAGTACTTC. Encoded protein: CSVAGTSVETQYF.

This clonotype was seen more than once but under ten times. The chain employs TRBV28 and TRBJ1-2; D remains unclear. Germline V gene data show CDR1 as MDHEN and CDR2 as SYDVKM. The CDR3 sequence is 12 residues long. V was cut by 8 bases and J by 8 bases, with 15 bases left in between. The DNA for the CDR3 is TGTGCCAGCCGGACTGGCCATGGGGGCTACACCTTC. Amino acid sequence: CASRTGHGGYTF.

This clonotype turned up a few times. The chain is built from TRBV19 and TRBJ1-5; D possibly corresponds to TRBD1 (6 bases). V lost 5 bases, J lost 2 bases, and 13 bases lay in between. CDR1 and CDR2 from the germline V gene are LNHDA and SQIVND (reference sequence). The CDR3 runs to 15 residues. DNA for the CDR3: TGTGCCAGTAGTTCTTCAGGGGCGCGCAATCAGCCCCAGCATTTT. It is translated as CASSSSGARNQPQHF.